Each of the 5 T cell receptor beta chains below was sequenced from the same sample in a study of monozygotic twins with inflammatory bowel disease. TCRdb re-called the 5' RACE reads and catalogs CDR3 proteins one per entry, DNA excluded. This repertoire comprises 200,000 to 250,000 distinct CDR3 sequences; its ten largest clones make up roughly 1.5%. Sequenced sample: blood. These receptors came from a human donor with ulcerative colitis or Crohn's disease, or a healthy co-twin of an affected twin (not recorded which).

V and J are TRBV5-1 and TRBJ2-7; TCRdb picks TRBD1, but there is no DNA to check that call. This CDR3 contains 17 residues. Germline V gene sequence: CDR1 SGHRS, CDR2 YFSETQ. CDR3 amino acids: CASSLGTGGYADYEQYF.

CDR3 amino acids: CASSDLSTDTQYF. The V gene is TRBV25-1, the J gene TRBJ2-3. This CDR3 contains 13 residues. Germline CDR1 reads MGHDK; CDR2 reads SYGVNS.

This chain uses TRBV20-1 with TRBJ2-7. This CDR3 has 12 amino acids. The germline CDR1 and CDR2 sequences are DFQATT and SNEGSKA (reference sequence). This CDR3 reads CSASIVDSEQYF.

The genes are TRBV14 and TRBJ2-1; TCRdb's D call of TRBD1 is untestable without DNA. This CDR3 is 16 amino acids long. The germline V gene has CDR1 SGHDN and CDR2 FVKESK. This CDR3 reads CASSQGPRGAKNEQFF.

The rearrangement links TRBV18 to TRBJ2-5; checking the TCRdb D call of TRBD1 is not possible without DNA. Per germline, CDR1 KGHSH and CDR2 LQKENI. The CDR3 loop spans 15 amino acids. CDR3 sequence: CASSPSQGAVETQYF.